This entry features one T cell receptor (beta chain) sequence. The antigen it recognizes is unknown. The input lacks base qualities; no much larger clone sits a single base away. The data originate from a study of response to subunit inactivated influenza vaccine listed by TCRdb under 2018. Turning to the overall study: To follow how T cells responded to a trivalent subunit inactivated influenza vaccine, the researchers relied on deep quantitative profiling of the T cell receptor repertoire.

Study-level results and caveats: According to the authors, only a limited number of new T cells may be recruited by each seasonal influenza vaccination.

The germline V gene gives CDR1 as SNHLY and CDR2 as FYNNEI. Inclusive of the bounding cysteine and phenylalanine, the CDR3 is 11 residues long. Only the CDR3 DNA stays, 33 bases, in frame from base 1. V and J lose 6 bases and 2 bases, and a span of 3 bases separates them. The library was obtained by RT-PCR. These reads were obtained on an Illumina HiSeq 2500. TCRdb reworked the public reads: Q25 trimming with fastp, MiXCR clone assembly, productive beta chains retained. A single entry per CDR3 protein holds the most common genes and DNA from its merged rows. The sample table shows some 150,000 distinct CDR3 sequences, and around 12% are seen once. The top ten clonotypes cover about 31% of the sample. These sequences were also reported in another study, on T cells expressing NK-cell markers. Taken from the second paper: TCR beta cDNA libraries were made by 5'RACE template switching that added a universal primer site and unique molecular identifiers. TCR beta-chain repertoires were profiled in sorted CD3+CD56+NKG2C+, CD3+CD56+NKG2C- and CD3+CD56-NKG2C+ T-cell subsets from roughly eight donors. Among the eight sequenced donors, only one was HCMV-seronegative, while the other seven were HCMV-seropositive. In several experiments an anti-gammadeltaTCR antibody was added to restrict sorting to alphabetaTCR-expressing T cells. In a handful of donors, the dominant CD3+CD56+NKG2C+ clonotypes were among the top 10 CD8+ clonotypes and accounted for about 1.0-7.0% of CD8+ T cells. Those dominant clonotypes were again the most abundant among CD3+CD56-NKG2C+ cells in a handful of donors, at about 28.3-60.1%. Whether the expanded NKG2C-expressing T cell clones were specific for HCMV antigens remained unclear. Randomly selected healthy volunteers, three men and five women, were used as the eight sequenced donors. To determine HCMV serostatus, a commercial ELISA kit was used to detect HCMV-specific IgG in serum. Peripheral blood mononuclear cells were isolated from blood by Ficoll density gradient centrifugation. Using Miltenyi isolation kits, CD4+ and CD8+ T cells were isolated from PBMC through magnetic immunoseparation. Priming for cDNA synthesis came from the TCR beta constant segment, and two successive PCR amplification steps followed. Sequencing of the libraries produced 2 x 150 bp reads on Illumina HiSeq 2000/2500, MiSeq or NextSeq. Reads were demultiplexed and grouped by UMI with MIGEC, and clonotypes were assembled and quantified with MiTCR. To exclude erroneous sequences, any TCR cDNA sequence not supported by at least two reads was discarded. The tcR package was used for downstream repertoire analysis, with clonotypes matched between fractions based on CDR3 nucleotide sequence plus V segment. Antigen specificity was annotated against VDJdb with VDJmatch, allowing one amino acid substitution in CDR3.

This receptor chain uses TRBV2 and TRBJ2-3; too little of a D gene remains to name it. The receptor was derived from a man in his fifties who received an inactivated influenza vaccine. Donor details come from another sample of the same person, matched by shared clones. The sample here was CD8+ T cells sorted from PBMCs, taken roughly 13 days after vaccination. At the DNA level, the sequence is TGTGCCAGCAGGTCCACAGATACGCAGTATTTT. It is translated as CASRSTDTQYF.